This T cell receptor (beta chain) emerged from a study of cytomegalovirus exposure and HLA in healthy donors. General study results and limits: Researchers reported in a later analysis that common viral pathogens appeared linked to several top clusters.

This CDR3 has 14 residues. V was trimmed by 4 bases and J by 3 bases, leaving 12 bases between them. The germline CDR1 and CDR2 sequences are MGHRA and YSYEKL. The PCR used 60 Vbeta and 13 Jbeta primers. The repertoire was sequenced with immunoSEQ multiplex PCR; TCRdb's copy has only in-frame clones and lacks some. Its table lists around 60,000 clones. With respect to this clone: Antigen unknown.

Specimen: PBMCs. The origin of this receptor is a young man in good health and CMV-seropositive. The chain uses TRBV4-1 and TRBJ1-2; no definite D call. The CDR3 nucleotides are TGCGCCAGCAGCCCCGTAAACAGTCACTATGGCTACACCTTC. It yields the protein CASSPVNSHYGYTF.